This is a list of T cell receptor beta chains from one sample in a study of monozygotic twins with cystic fibrosis. Assay used: immunoSEQ multiplex PCR; TCRdb lists only in-frame clones, some missing. This sample has over 30,000 clones; 80% to 95% occur once, and the top ten carry under 0.25%. Sequenced sample: blood. These receptors came from a boy younger than 10 with cystic fibrosis. Both conserved end residues are part of each CDR3. A D gene is named only where the DNA matches it firmly. Part of the rows lack a size; the others show once, few, many or a class for expanded clones.

TRBD1	-	TRBV6-4	TRBJ1-6	TGTGCCAGCAGTGAGGGGACAGGGGGTAATTCACCCCTCCACTTT	CASSEGTGGNSPLHF
-	-	TRBV7-4	TRBJ2-7	TGTGCCAGCAGCCGTAACAGGGTGGGTTACCACGAGCAGTACTTC	CASSRNRVGYHEQYF
-	-	TRBV4-1	TRBJ2-7	TGCGCCAGCAGCCATGCCACCCCTGCCTACGAGCAGTACTTC	CASSHATPAYEQYF
-	-	TRBV6-1	TRBJ1-2	TGTGCCAGCAGTGAAAGTCGATCACAGAGCTCTGGCTACACCTTC	CASSESRSQSSGYTF
-	-	TRBV7-3	TRBJ2-1	TGTGCCAGCAGCCCCGGCGGGACTGGTTACAATGAGCAGTTCTTC	CASSPGGTGYNEQFF
-	-	TRBV6-6	TRBJ2-7	TGTGCCAGCAGAGCCCCGGTAAACAGTTTATACGAGCAGTACTTC	CASRAPVNSLYEQYF
TRBD2	-	TRBV28	TRBJ2-5	TGTGCCAGCAGTCAAGCTAGCGGGGGCCAAGAGACCCAGTACTTC	CASSQASGGQETQYF
-	-	TRBV13	TRBJ1-2	TGTGCCAGCAGCTTTGAAAATGGCTACACCTTC	CASSFENGYTF
-	-	TRBV14	TRBJ1-3	TGTGCCAGCAGCCAAGAGGGGTGGGGACTCCATGGAAACACCATATATTTT	CASSQEGWGLHGNTIYF
TRBD1	-	TRBV6-6	TRBJ1-4	TGTGCCAGCAGCAAACAGGGGAATGAAAAACTGTTTTTT	CASSKQGNEKLFF
TRBD2	-	TRBV10-1	TRBJ2-2	TGCGCCAGCAAGGCTAGCGGGGACACCGGGGAGCTGTTTTTT	CASKASGDTGELFF
-	-	TRBV6-6	TRBJ2-2	TGTGCCAGCTTTCGGGCGGGGACGAACACCGGGGAGCTGTTTTTT	CASFRAGTNTGELFF
-	few	TRBV4-1	TRBJ1-1	TGCGCCAGCAGCCCGGCGCTCGACACTGAAGCTTTCTTT	CASSPALDTEAFF
-	once	TRBV6-6	TRBJ2-2	TGTGCCAGCAGTCGACCCGCGGGCACCGGGGAGCTGTTTTTT	CASSRPAGTGELFF
-	once	TRBV7-3	TRBJ1-6	TGTGCCAGCAGCCCACGGGGAGGGGGTTCACCCCTCCACTTT	CASSPRGGGSPLHF
TRBD1	-	TRBV19	TRBJ1-1	TGTGCCAGCGGGCAGGGGGTGCGTTTGAACACTGAAGCTTTCTTT	CASGQGVRLNTEAFF
-	-	TRBV5-1	TRBJ1-1	TGCGCCAGCAGGGCTCAGGGAGGGGACACTGAAGCTTTCTTT	CASRAQGGDTEAFF
-	-	TRBV9	TRBJ2-3	TGTGCCAGCAGCGACCTAGACAGGTCCTACACAGATACGCAGTATTTT	CASSDLDRSYTDTQYF
-	-	TRBV19	TRBJ1-2	TGTGCCAGTAGTTCGACAGATAACTATGGCTACACCTTC	CASSSTDNYGYTF
-	few	TRBV19	TRBJ1-1	TGTGCCAGTAGTATCGGGGTGAAAGCTTTCTTT	CASSIGVKAFF
-	-	TRBV9	TRBJ1-2	TGTGCCAGCAGCGTAGGGGAAGGGAGTCCTTACGGCTACACCTTC	CASSVGEGSPYGYTF
TRBD1	-	TRBV6-5	TRBJ1-5	TGTGCCAGCAGTTCCAGGGGGGATCAGCCCCAGCATTTT	CASSSRGDQPQHF
TRBD1	-	TRBV5-8	TRBJ1-5	TGTGCCAGCAGCCCCTACAGGGGAATTGGCAATCAGCCCCAGCATTTT	CASSPYRGIGNQPQHF
-	-	TRBV4-3	TRBJ2-7	TGCGCCAGCAGCCCTTCGTCGGGACCCTACGAGCAGTACTTC	CASSPSSGPYEQYF
-	-	TRBV6-5	TRBJ1-2	TGTGCCAGCAGCCGGACACTATCTAACTATGGCTACACCTTC	CASSRTLSNYGYTF
TRBD2	-	TRBV13	TRBJ2-7	TGTGCCAGCAGCCTAGGACTAGCGGGGCGGGAGCAGTACTTC	CASSLGLAGREQYF
TRBD1	-	TRBV18	TRBJ1-5	TGTGCCAGCTCAGGACAGGGGAATCAGCCCCAGCATTTT	CASSGQGNQPQHF
-	once	TRBV5-5	TRBJ2-5	TGTGCCAGCAGTCCGGACGGGGGGCGGGCAGAGACCCAGTACTTC	CASSPDGGRAETQYF
TRBD1	-	TRBV7-2	TRBJ2-1	TGTGCCAGCAGCCTCGGAGGGGACAGGGGGCTCTTC	CASSLGGDRGLF
TRBD2	-	TRBV2	TRBJ2-5	TGTGCCAGCATGGGGACTAGCGGGGAAGAGACCCAGTACTTC	CASMGTSGEETQYF
-	-	TRBV7-9	TRBJ2-4	TGTGCCAGCAGCTTAGTGCCAGGGCTAAACATTCAGTACTTC	CASSLVPGLNIQYF
TRBD2	-	TRBV19	TRBJ2-1	TGTGCCAGTAGTTCCCAGACTAGCCCAGCCTACAATGAGCAGTTCTTC	CASSSQTSPAYNEQFF